This T cell receptor (beta chain) was sequenced for a study of shared clonotypes between healthy human individuals. Background on the study: The donors, a couple of women and a few men, were aged 18 to 49.

Naive CD8 cells comprised CD45RO-negative, CCR7-positively selected cells, excluding terminally differentiated effector memory CD45RA+ cells. This CDR3 contains 15 residues. Germline V gene lookup returns CDR1 SGHTS and CDR2 YDEGEE. The V and J ends lost 0 bases and 4 bases, in that order; junction bases with no gene match: 5. TCRdb keeps only in-frame clones here, not all; method: immunoSEQ multiplex PCR. This table holds about 2 million clones, about 95% found once. V and J are TRBV5-8 and TRBJ2-3, with 7 bases lining up with TRBD2. The TCR was taken from a man between 18 and 35 years old in good health. Sequenced input: naive CD8+ T cells sorted from blood. CDR3: CASSLGLATPDTQYF. CDR3 DNA sequence: TGTGCCAGCAGCTTGGGACTAGCAACCCCAGATACGCAGTATTTT.